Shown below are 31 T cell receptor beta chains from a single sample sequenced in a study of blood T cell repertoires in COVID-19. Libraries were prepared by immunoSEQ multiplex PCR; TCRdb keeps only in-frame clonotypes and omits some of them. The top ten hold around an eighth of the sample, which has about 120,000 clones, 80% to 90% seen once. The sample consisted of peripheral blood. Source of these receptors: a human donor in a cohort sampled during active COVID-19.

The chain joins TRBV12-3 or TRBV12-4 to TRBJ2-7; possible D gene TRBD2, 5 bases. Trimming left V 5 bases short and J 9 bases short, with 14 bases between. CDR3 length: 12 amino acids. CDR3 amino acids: CASSPGGRGQYF. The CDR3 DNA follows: TGTGCCAGCAGTCCGGGCGGCCGGGGGCAGTACTTC.

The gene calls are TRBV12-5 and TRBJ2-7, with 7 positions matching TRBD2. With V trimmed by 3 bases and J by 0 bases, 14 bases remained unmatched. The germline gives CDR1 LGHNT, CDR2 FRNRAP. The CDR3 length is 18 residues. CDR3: CASGLPTPLAALSYEQYF. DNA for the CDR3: TGTGCTAGTGGTTTACCCACCCCCCTAGCGGCGCTCTCCTACGAGCAGTACTTC.

CDR3 amino acids: CASSLGGVTEAFF. Here the CDR3 DNA reads TGTGCCAGCAGTTTGGGGGGGGTCACTGAAGCTTTCTTT. The gene calls are TRBV6-5 and TRBJ1-1; possibly TRBD1 for D (5 bases). The CDR3 spans 13 residues. From germline, CDR1 is MNHEY and CDR2 SVGAGI. Trimming took off 4 bases at V and 4 bases at J, with 10 bases between the two ends.

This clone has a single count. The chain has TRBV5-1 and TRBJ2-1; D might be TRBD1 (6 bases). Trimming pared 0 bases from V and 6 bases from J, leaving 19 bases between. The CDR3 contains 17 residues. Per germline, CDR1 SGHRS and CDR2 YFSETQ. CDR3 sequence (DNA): TGCGCCAGCAGCTTGGAGGTGGGGGCGCGGGCCACCAATGAGCAGTTCTTC. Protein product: CASSLEVGARATNEQFF.

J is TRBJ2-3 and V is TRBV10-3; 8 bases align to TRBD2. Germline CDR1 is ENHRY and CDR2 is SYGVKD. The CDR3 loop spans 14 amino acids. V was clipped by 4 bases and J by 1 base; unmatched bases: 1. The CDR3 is CAISGSGGTDTQYF. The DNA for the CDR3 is TGTGCCATCAGTGGTAGCGGGGGCACAGATACGCAGTATTTT.

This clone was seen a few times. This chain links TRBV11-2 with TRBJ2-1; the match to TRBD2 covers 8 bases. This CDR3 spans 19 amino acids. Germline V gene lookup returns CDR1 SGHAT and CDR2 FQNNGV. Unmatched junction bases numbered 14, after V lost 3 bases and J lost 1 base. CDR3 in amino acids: CASSLGVPERGRSYNEQFF. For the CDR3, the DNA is TGTGCCAGCAGCTTGGGGGTACCGGAGCGGGGGCGATCCTACAATGAGCAGTTCTTC.

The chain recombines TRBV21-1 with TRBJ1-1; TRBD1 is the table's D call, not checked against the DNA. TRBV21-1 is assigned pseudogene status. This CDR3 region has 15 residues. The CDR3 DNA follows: TGTGCCAGCAGCAAACTCGTCAGGGTAGTCACTGAAGCTTTCTTT. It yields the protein CASSKLVRVVTEAFF.

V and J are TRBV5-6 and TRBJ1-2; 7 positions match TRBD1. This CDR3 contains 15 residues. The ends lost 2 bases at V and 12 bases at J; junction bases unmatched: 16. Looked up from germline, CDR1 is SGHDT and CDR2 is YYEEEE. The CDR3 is CASSFFSGQSLVDTF. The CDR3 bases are TGTGCCAGCAGCTTCTTTTCGGGACAGAGCCTTGTGGACACCTTC.

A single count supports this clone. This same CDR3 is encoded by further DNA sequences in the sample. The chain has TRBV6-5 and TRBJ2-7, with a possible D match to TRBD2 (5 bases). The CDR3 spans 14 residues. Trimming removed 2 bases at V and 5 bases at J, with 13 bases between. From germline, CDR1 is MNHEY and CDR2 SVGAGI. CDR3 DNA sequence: TGTGCCAGCAGTTACAGGCACCAGAGGGACGAGCAGTACTTC. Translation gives CASSYRHQRDEQYF.

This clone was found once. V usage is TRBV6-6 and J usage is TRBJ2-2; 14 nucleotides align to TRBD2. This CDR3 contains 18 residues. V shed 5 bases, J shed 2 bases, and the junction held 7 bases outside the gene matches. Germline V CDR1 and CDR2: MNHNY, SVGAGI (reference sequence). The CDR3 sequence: CASSRLAGGPLNTGELFF. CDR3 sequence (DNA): TGTGCCAGCAGTCGACTAGCGGGGGGGCCTCTCAACACCGGGGAGCTGTTTTTT.

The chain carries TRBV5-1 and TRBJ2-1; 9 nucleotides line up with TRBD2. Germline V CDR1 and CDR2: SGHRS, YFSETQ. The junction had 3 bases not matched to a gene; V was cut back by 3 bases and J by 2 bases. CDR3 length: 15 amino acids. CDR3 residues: CASSSGTSPYNEQFF. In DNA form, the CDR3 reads TGCGCCAGCAGCTCGGGGACTAGCCCCTACAATGAGCAGTTCTTC.

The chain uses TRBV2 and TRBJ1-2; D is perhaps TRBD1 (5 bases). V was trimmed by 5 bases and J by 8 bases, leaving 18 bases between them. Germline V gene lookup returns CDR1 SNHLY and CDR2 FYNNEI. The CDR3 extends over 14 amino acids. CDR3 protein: CASSQQVNGRGYTF. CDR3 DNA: TGTGCCAGCAGTCAACAGGTTAACGGGCGAGGCTACACCTTC. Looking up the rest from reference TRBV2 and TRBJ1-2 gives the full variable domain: EPEVTQTPSHQVTQMGQEVILRCVPISNHLYFYWYRQILGQKVEFLVSFYNNEISEKSEIFDDQFSVERPDGSNFTLKIRSTKLEDSAMYFCASSQQVNGRGYTFGSGTRLTVV.

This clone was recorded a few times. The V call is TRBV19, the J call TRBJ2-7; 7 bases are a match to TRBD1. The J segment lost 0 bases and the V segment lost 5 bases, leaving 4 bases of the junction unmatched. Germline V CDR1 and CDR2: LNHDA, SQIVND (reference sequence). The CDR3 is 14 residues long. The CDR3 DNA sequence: TGTGCCAGTAGTCTCCGACAGGGCTCCTACGAGCAGTACTTC. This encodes CASSLRQGSYEQYF.

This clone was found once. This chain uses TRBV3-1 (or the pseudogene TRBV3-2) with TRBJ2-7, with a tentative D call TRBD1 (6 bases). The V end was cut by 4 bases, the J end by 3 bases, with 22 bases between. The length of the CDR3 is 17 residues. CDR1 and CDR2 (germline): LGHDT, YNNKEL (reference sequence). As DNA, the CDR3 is TGTGCCAGCAGCCCACTGCCCCCGGGACAAACTTTCTACGAGCAGTACTTC. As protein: CASSPLPPGQTFYEQYF.

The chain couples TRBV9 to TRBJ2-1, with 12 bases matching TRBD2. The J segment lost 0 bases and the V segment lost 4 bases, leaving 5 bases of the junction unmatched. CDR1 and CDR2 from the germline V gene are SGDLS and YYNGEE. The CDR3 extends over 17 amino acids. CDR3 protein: CASSSTTSGGSYNEQFF. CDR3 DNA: TGTGCCAGCAGCTCCACGACTAGCGGGGGCTCCTACAATGAGCAGTTCTTC.

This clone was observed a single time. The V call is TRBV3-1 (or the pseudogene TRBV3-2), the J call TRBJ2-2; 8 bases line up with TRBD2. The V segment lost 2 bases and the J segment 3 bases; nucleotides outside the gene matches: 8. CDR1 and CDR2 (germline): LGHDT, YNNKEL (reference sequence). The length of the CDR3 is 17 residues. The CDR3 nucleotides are TGTGCCAGCAGCCAACCCCAAGGCGGGGGGCACACCGGGGAGCTGTTTTTT. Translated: CASSQPQGGGHTGELFF.

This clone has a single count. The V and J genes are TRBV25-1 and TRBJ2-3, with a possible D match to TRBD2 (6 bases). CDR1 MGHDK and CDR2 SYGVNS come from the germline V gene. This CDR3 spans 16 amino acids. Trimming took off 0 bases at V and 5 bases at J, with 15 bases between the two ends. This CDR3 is CASSEYPGRDGDTQYF. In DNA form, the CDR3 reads TGTGCCAGCAGTGAATACCCAGGGCGGGACGGAGATACGCAGTATTTT.

The CDR3 DNA sequence: TGCAGTGCTAGTGCAGTCCCCGGGGACTATGGCTACACCTTC. As protein: CSASAVPGDYGYTF. The chain carries TRBV20-1 and TRBJ1-2; D gene ambiguous. The CDR3 loop spans 14 amino acids. Germline V CDR1 and CDR2: DFQATT, SNEGSKA (reference sequence). V dropped 3 bases and J dropped 3 bases, with 14 bases sitting between them.

CDR3 sequence (DNA): TGTGCCAGCAGCCCTACCCCCTACGAGCAGTACTTC. It translates to CASSPTPYEQYF. V usage is TRBV2 and J usage is TRBJ2-7, with D uncertain. The CDR3 totals 12 residues. CDR1 is SNHLY, CDR2 FYNNEI, per germline. Trimming removed 6 bases from V and 2 bases from J, with 8 bases in between.

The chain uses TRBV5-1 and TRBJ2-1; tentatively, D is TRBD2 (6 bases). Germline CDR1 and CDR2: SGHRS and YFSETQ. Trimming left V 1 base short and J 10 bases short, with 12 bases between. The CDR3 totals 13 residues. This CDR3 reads CASSLPLADEQFF. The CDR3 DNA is TGCGCCAGCAGCTTGCCCTTAGCGGACGAGCAGTTCTTC. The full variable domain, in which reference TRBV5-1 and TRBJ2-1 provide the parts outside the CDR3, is KAGVTQTPRYLIKTRGQQVTLSCSPISGHRSVSWYQQTPGQGLQFLFEYFSETQRNKGNFPGRFSGRQFSNSRSEMNVSTLELGDSALYLCASSLPLADEQFFGPGTRLTVL.

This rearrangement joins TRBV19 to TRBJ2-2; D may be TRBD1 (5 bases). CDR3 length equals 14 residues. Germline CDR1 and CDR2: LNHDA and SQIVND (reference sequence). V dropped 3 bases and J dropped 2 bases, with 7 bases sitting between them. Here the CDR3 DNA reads TGTGCCAGTAGTATTGGGGCAAACACCGGGGAGCTGTTTTTT. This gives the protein CASSIGANTGELFF.

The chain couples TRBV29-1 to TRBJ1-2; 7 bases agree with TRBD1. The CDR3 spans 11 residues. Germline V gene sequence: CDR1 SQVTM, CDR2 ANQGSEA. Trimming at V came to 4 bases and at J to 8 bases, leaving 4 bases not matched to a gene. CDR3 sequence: CSVGGGGGYTF. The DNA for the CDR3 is TGCAGCGTTGGAGGGGGCGGCGGCTACACCTTC.

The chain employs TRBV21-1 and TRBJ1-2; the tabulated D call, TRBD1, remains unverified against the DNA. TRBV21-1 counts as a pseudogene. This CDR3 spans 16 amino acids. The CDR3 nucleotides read TGTGCCAGCAGCTGGAGGGACAGGGGGCTGGCCTATGGCTACACCTTC. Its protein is CASSWRDRGLAYGYTF.

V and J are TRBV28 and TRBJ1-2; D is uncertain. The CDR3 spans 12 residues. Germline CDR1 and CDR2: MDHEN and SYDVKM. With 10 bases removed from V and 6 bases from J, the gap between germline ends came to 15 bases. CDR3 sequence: CATLPREDGYTF. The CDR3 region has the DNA TGTGCCACCCTGCCGAGGGAGGATGGCTACACCTTC.

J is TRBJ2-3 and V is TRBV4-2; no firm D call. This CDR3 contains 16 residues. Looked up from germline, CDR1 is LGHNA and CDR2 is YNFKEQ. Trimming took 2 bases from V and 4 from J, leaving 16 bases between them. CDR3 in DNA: TGTGCCAGCAGCCAACTCGGCGGAGATCTAGCAGATACGCAGTATTTT. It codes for CASSQLGGDLADTQYF.

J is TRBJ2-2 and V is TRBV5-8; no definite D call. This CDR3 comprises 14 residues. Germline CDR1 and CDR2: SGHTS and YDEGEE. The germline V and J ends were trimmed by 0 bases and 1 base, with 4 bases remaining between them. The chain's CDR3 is CASSLDRNTGELFF. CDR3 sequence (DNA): TGTGCCAGCAGCTTGGATAGGAACACCGGGGAGCTGTTTTTT.

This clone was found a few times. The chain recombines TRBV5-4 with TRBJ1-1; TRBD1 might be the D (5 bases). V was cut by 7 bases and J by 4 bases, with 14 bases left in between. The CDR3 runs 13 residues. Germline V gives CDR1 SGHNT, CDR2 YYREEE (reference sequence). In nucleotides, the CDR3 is TGTGCCAGCGGGGGGACCGTGGGCACTGAAGCTTTCTTT. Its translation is CASGGTVGTEAFF.

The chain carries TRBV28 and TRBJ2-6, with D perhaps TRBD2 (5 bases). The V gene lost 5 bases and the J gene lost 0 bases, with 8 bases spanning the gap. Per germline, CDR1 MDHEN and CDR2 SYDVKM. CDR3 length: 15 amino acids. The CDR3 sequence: CASSAGSSGANVLTF. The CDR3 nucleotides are TGTGCCAGCAGTGCTGGGAGCTCTGGGGCCAACGTCCTGACTTTC.

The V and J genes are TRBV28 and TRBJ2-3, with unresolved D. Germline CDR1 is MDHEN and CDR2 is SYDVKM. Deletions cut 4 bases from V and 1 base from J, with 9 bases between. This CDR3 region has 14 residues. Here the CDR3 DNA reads TGTGCCAGCAGTTCAAGTGGAGGCACAGATACGCAGTATTTT. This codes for CASSSSGGTDTQYF.

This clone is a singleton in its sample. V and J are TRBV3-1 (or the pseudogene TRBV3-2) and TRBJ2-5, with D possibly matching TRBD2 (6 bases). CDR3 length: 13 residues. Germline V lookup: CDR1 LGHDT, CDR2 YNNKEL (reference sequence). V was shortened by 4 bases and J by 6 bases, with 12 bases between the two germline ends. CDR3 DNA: TGTGCCAGCAGCCCCTGGGACTTTAAGACCCAGTACTTC. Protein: CASSPWDFKTQYF.

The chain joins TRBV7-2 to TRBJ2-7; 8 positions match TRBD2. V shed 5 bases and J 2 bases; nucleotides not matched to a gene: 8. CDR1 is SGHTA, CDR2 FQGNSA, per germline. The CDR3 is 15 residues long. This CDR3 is CASSLATSVPYEQYF. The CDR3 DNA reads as TGTGCCAGCAGCCTGGCGACTAGCGTTCCCTACGAGCAGTACTTC.